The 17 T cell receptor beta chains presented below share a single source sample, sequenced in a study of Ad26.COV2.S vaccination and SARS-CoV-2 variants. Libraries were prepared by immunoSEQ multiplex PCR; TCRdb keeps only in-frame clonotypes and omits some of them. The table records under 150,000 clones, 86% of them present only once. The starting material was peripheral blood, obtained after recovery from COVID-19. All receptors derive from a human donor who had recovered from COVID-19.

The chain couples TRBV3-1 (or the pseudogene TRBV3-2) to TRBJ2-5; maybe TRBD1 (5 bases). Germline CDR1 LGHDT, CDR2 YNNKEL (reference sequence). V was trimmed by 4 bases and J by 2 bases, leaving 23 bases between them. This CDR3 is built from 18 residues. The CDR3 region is CASSPHVRTSSRQETQYF. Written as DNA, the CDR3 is TGTGCCAGCAGCCCCCATGTTCGGACATCATCAAGACAAGAGACCCAGTACTTC.

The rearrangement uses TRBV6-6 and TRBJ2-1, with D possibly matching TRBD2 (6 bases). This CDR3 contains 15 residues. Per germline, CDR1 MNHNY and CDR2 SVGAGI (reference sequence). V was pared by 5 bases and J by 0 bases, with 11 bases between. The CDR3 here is CASSAGSISYNEQFF. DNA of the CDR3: TGTGCCAGCAGTGCGGGATCGATCTCCTACAATGAGCAGTTCTTC.

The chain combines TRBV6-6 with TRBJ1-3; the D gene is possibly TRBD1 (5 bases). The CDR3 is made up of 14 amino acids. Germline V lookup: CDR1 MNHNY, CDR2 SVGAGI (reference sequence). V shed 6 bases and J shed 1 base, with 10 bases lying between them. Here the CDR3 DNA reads TGTGCCAGCAGGGGGGTTGGATCTGGAAACACCATATATTTT. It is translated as CASRGVGSGNTIYF.

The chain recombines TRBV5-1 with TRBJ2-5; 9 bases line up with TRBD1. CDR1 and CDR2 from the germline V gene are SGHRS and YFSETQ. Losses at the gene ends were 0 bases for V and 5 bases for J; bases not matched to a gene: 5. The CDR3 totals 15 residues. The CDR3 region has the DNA TGCGCCAGCAGCTTGGTACAGGGGACAGGGGAGACCCAGTACTTC. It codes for CASSLVQGTGETQYF.

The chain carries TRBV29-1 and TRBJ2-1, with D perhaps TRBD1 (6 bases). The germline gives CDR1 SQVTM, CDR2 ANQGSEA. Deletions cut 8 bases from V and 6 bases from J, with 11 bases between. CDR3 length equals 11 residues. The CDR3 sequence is CSTGQSNEQFF. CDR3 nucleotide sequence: TGCAGCACCGGACAGTCCAATGAGCAGTTCTTC.

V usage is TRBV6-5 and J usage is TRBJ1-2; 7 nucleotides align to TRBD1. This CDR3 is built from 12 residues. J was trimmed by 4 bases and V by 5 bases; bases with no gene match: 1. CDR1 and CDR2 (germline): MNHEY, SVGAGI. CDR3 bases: TGTGCCAGCAGTAGGGACAGCTATGGCTACACCTTC. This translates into CASSRDSYGYTF.

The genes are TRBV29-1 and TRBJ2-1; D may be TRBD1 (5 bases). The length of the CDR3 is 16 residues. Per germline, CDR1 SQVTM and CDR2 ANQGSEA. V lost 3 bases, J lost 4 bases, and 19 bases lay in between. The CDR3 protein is CSVDAPTAKPYNEQFF. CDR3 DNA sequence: TGCAGCGTTGACGCACCGACAGCAAAGCCTTACAATGAGCAGTTCTTC.

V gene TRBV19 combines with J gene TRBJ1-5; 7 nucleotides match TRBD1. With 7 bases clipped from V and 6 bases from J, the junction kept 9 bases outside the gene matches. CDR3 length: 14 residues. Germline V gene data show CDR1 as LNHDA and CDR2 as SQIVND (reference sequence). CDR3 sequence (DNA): TGTGCCAGTACAAAACAGGGGACTCCTCAGCCCCAGCATTTT. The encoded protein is CASTKQGTPQPQHF.

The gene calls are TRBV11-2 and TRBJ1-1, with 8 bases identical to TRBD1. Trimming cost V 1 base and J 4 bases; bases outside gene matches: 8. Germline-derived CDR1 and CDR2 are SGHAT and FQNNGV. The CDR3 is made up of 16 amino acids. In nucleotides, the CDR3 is TGTGCCAGCAGCTTAGGCCCCCAGGGGGCTAGCACTGAAGCTTTCTTT. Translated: CASSLGPQGASTEAFF.

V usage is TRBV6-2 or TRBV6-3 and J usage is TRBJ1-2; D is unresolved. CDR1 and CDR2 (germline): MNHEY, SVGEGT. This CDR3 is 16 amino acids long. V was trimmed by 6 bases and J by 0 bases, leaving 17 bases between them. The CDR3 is CASSHLTTVSNYGYTF. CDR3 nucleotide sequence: TGTGCCAGCAGCCACCTTACTACGGTTTCTAACTATGGCTACACCTTC.

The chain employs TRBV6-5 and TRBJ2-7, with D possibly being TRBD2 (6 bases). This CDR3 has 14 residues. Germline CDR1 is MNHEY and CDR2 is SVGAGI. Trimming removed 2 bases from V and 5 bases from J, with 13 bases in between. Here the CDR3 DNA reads TGTGCCAGCAGTTACGGAGGGACCTCTCACGAGCAGTACTTC. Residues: CASSYGGTSHEQYF.

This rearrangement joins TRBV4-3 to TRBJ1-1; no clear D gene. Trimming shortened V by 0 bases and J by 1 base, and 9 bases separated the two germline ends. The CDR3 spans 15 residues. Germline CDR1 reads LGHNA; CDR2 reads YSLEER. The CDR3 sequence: CASSQDREGNTEAFF. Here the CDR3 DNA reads TGCGCCAGCAGCCAAGATAGAGAGGGGAACACTGAAGCTTTCTTT.

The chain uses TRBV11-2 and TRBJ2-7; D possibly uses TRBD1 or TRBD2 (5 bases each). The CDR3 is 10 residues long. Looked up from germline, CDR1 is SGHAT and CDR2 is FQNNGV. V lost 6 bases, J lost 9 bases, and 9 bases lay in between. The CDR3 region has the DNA TGTGCCAGCAGTTCTGGGGGGCAGTACTTC. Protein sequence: CASSSGGQYF.

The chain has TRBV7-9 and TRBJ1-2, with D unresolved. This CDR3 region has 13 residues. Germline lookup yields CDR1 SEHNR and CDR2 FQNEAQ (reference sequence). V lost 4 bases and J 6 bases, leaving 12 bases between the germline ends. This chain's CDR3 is CASSYPGQNGYTF. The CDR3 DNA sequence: TGTGCCAGCAGCTATCCGGGCCAGAATGGCTACACCTTC.

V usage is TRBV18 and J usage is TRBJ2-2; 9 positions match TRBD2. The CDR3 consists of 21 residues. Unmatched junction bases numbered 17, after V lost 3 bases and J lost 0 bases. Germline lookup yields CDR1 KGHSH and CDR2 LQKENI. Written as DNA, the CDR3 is TGTGCCAGCTCACCCCGAACCCTTGCGACTAGCGGAGATACGAACACCGGGGAGCTGTTTTTT. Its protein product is CASSPRTLATSGDTNTGELFF. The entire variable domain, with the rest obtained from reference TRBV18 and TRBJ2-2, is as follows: NAGVMQNPRHLVRRRGQEARLRCSPMKGHSHVYWYRQLPEEGLKFMVYLQKENIIDESGMPKERFSAEFPKEGPSILRIQQVVRGDSAAYFCASSPRTLATSGDTNTGELFFGEGSRLTVL.

CDR3 bases: TGTGCCAGCAGTGATAGTGGGATAGAGCAGTTCTTC. This codes for CASSDSGIEQFF. This sequence joins TRBV6-1 and TRBJ2-1; D not resolved. The CDR3 contains 12 residues. The V end lost 3 bases, the J end lost 10 bases, and 10 bases lay between the germline ends. Germline lookup yields CDR1 MNHNS and CDR2 SASEGT.

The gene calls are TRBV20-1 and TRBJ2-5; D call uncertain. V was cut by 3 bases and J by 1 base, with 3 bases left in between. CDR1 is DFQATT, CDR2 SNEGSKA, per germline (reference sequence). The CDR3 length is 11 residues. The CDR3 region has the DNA TGCAGTGCTAGCCCCCAAGAGACCCAGTACTTC. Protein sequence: CSASPQETQYF.